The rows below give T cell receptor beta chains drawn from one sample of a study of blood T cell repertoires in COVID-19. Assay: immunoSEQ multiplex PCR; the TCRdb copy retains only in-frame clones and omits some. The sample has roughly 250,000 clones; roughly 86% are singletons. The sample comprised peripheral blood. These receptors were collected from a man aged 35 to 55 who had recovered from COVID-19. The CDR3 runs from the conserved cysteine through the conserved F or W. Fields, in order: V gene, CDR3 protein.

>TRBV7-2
CASSPKGSGLGNTEAFF
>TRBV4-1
CASSQSGGRRNEQYF
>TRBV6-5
CASGEGQKRAETQYF
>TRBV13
CASSLISRSGGTFSYNEQFF
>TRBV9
CASSAGGGSHYEQYF
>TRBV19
CASRGLGGDTQYF
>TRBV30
CAWTYRDRVRSPLHF
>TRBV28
CASRPTGRNYGYTF
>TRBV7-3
CASSRQGSLTEAFF
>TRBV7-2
CASSSPGQIPLEQYF
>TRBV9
CASSGFMGGDYGYTF
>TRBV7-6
CASSLASPGYYSYEQYF
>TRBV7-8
CASSSRESGNTIYF
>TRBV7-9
CASSLAVGGGNTGELFF
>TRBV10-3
CAIRPTGRYTEAFF
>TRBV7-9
CASSLVSRQGFSGNTIYF
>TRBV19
CASSIGQGIGETQYF